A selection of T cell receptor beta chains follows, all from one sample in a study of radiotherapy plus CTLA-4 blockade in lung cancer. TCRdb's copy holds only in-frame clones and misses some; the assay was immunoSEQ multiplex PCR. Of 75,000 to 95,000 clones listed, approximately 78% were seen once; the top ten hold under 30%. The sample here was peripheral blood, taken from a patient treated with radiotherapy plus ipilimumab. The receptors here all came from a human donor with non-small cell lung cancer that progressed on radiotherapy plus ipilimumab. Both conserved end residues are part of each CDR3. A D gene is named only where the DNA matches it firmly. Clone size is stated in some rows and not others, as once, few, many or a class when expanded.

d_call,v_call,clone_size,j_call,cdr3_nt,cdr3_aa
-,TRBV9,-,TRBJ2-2,TGTGCCAGCAGCGTAGGCGAGGGCCACGCGAACACCGGGGAGCTGTTTTTT,CASSVGEGHANTGELFF
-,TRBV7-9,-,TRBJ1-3,TGTGCCAGCAGCTTAGTCACAGGGTTCGGAAACACCATATATTTT,CASSLVTGFGNTIYF
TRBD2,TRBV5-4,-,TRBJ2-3,TGTGCCAGCAGCTTTTGGGCGGGAGGAGCCCCAGATACGCAGTATTTT,CASSFWAGGAPDTQYF
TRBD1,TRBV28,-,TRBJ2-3,TGTGCCAGCAGGACGGGACAGGTCACAGATACGCAGTATTTT,CASRTGQVTDTQYF
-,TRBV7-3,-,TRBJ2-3,TGTGCCACCTCCCAGCGGTCCCAGGGGGATACGCAGTATTTT,CATSQRSQGDTQYF
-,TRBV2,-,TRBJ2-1,TGTGCCAGCTCGGCTTCCCCCGCGTTCTTC,CASSASPAFF
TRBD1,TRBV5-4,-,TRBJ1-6,TGTGCCAGCAGCCGGGGTGTCGGGACAGCCAATTCACCCCTCCACTTT,CASSRGVGTANSPLHF
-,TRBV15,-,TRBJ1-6,TGTGCCACCAGCAGAGAGGGAAATACCAATTCACCCCTCCACTTT,CATSREGNTNSPLHF
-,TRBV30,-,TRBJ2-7,TGTGCCTGGAGTGTATTATACCCCTACGAGCAGTACTTC,CAWSVLYPYEQYF
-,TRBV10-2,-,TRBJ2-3,TGCGCCAGCAGTGAGGTGGGTAGAAGTACAGATACGCAGTATTTT,CASSEVGRSTDTQYF
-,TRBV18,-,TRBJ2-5,TGTGCCTCCGGGAGCTCGCAAGAGACCCAGTACTTC,CASGSSQETQYF
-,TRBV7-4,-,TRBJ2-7,TGTGCCAGCAGCTTCCCAGGAATATACTACGAGCAGTACTTC,CASSFPGIYYEQYF
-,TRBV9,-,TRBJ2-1,TGTGCCAGCAGGGAATTTAGCGGTCTCAACTACAATGAGCAGTTCTTC,CASREFSGLNYNEQFF
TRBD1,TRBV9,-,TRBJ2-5,TGTGCCAGCAGCCCCCGGACAGGGCGGCAGACCCAGTACTTC,CASSPRTGRQTQYF
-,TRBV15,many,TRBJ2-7,TGTGCCACCAGCAACGACAGGGGACTATACGAGCAGTACTTC,CATSNDRGLYEQYF
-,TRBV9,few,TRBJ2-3,TGTGCCAGCAGCGTATCGGGCTCTAGGGAAGATACGCAGTATTTT,CASSVSGSREDTQYF
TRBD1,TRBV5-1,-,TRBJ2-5,TGCGCCAGCAGCTCCGGACAGGGATACGAGACCCAGTACTTC,CASSSGQGYETQYF
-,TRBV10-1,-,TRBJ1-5,TGCGCCAGCAGCAAACAGTCCCATAGCAATCAGCCCCAGCATTTT,CASSKQSHSNQPQHF
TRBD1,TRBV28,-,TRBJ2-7,TGTGCCAGCAGGCGGACAGGAAAATACGAGCAGTACTTC,CASRRTGKYEQYF
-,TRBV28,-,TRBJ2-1,TGTGCCAGCGGCCTAGGAAATGAGCAGTTCTTC,CASGLGNEQFF
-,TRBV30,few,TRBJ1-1,TGTGCCTGGATTACCCCCGAGGGGTTGGGGACTGAAGCTTTCTTT,CAWITPEGLGTEAFF
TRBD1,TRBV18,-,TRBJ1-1,TGTGCCAGCTCACGGACAGGGGGCATGAACACTGAAGCTTTCTTT,CASSRTGGMNTEAFF
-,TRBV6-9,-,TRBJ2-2,TGTGCCAGTCGGTTTAGAGCCGGGGAGCTGTTTTTT,CASRFRAGELFF
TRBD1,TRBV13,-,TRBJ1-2,TGTGCCAGCAGCTTGACAGGGTACCATGGCTACACCTTC,CASSLTGYHGYTF
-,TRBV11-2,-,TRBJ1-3,TGTGCCAGCAGCCCCCTGGGGGGCTTAGTTGGAAACACCATATATTTT,CASSPLGGLVGNTIYF
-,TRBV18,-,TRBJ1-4,TGTGCCAGCTCACCGATCTGGGGGCTTCGGGAAAAACTGTTTTTT,CASSPIWGLREKLFF
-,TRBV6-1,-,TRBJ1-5,TGTGCCAGCAGTCCAGGGAGGAATCAGCCCCAGCATTTT,CASSPGRNQPQHF
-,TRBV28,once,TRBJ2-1,TGTGCCAGCAGGGGCGACGGGAACGGGATAACCTACAATGAGCAGTTCTTC,CASRGDGNGITYNEQFF
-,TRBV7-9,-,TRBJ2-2,TGTGCCAGCAACGCCGGGGTTTCGAACACCGGGGAGCTGTTTTTT,CASNAGVSNTGELFF
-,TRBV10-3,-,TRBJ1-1,TGTGCCATCAGGAACCGGGACGACACTGAAGCTTTCTTT,CAIRNRDDTEAFF
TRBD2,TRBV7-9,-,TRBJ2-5,TGTGCCAGCAGGGGACTACAAGACCAAGAGACCCAGTACTTC,CASRGLQDQETQYF
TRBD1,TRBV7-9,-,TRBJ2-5,TGTGCCAGCAGCTTAGGACAGGGGAAGGAGACCCAGTACTTC,CASSLGQGKETQYF
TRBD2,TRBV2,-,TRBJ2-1,TGTGCCAGCAGAGTAGCGGGAGGAACTGAGCAGTTCTTC,CASRVAGGTEQFF
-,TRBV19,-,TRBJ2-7,TGTGCCAGTAGTATATGGGGAGGCAACGAGCAGTACTTC,CASSIWGGNEQYF
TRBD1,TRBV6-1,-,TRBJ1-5,TGTGCCAGCACCAAGGACAGGGGGGCGGATCAGCCCCAGCATTTT,CASTKDRGADQPQHF
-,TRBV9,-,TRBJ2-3,TGTGCCAGCAGCGTAGGAAATGGAAACACAGATACGCAGTATTTT,CASSVGNGNTDTQYF
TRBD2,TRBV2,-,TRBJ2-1,TGTGCCAGCAGTGAATGGCTAGCGGACAATGAGCAGTTCTTC,CASSEWLADNEQFF
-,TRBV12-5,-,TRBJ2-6,TGTGCTAGTGGCCCGGGTGGGGCTGGGGCCAACGTCCTGACTTTC,CASGPGGAGANVLTF
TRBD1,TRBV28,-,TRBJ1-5,TGTGCCAGCAGCCCTTCTCAGACAGGGGGGCGGCCCCAGCATTTT,CASSPSQTGGRPQHF
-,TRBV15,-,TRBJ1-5,TGTGCCACCAGCAGCAGAACAGGTAGCAATCAGCCCCAGCATTTT,CATSSRTGSNQPQHF
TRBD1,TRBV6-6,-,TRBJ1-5,TGTGCCAGCAGCCTCCCGGGACAGGGGGATCAGCCCCAGCATTTT,CASSLPGQGDQPQHF
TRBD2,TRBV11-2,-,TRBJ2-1,TGTGCCAGCAGCTTAGTGGCTAGCGGGAGGGCCGACAATGAGCAGTTCTTC,CASSLVASGRADNEQFF
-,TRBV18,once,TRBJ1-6,TGTGCCAGCTCAGGAGAGCTTTATAATTCACCCCTCCACTTT,CASSGELYNSPLHF
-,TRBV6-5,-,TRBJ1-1,TGTGCCAGCAGCCCCGCGGGCTTCACTGAAGCTTTCTTT,CASSPAGFTEAFF
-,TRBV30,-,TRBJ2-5,TGTGCCTTAGGGGGGGCAGGGTCGTATCGAGAGACCCAGTACTTC,CALGGAGSYRETQYF
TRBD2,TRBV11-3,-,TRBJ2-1,TGTGCCAGCAGCCCTCTGGCGGGAGGGCCGCATGAGCAGTTCTTC,CASSPLAGGPHEQFF
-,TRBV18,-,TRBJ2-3,TGTGCCAGCTCAACCCTCTCAAGCACAGATACGCAGTATTTT,CASSTLSSTDTQYF
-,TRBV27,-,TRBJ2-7,TGTGCCAGCAGTTTATCTATCGGTCACTACGAGCAGTACTTC,CASSLSIGHYEQYF
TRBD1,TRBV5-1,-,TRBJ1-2,TGCGCCAGCAGCGGGACAGGGGGCAATGGCTACACCTTC,CASSGTGGNGYTF
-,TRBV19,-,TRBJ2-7,TGTGCCAGTAGTATGGGACGGCCCTACGAGCAGTACTTC,CASSMGRPYEQYF
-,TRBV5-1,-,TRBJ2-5,TGCGCCAGCAGCCAGGAACCCCTCTCGGGAAAAGAGACCCAGTACTTC,CASSQEPLSGKETQYF
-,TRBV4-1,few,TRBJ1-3,TGCGCCAGCAGCCAAGATCAGTCGGGGGCCTTCTCTGGAAACACCATATATTTT,CASSQDQSGAFSGNTIYF
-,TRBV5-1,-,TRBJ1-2,TGCGCCAGCAGCATAAGGGGCGCCAAGGGCTACACCTTC,CASSIRGAKGYTF
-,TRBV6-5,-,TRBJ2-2,TGTGCCAGCAGTTACTTCGGTCGAACCACCGGGGAGCTGTTTTTT,CASSYFGRTTGELFF
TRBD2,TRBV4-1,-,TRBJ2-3,TGCGCCAGCAGCCAAGGGACTAGCGGGAGATGGGTTAGCACAGATACGCAGTATTTT,CASSQGTSGRWVSTDTQYF
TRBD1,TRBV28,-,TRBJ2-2,TGTGCCAGCAGACACCGGACAGGGCACACCGGGGAGCTGTTTTTT,CASRHRTGHTGELFF
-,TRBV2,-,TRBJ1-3,TGTGCCAGCAGGATAACAGTGACCCAGGGAAACACCATATATTTT,CASRITVTQGNTIYF
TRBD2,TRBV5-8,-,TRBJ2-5,TGTGCCAGCAGCGCCGGACTAGCGGGAGAAGAGACCCAGTACTTC,CASSAGLAGEETQYF
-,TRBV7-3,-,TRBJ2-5,TGTGCCAGCAGCTACCGAGGGGGAGAGACCCAGTACTTC,CASSYRGGETQYF
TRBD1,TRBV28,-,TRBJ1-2,TGTGCCAGCAGTTCCTATACAGGGGACGGGGGTGGCTACACCTTC,CASSSYTGDGGGYTF